The sequence of this T cell receptor beta chain was determined in a study of cytomegalovirus exposure and HLA in healthy donors (dated by TCRdb to the late 2010s). In terms of the full investigation: In an earlier analysis of roughly 500 of the donors, 276 Gb of sequence data and approximately 100 million unique TCR beta sequences from about 180 million T cells were reported. About 310 gigabases of sequencing data and tens of millions of unique TCR sequences were included in an early release covering 550 to 800 HLA-typed donors. Among the roughly 400 genotyped donors, 81% belonged to the genetic ancestry cluster associated with self-reported Caucasian donors. The study aimed to test whether cataloging public T cell receptors could reveal signatures of past pathogen exposure. Using immunosequencing, the study profiled T cell repertoires from 500 to 800 subjects and related those repertoires to cytomegalovirus serostatus. In addition to the first cohort of roughly 700 subjects, a separate validation cohort of around 110 different subjects was used. The study combined high-throughput TCR immunosequencing, statistical association of individual TCRs with disease status, and machine learning to predict cytomegalovirus infection status. To study patterns of TCR occurrence, a later analysis re-analyzed previously published TCR beta repertoires from 666 donors and added high-resolution HLA genotyping. Rather than drawing on any new phenotypic data, the later analysis identified candidate immune exposures from TCR beta sequences and the way those sequences occurred across donors. In an earlier analysis of several hundred of the donors, high-throughput TCR beta sequencing was used to judge whether each TCR beta V gene segment behaved as functional or pseudogenic. Alongside the repertoire data, information on donor age, sex, ethnicity and CMV serostatus was compiled. A later genetic analysis took genome-wide SNP genotypes for about 65% of the 666 donors and used that subset as a discovery cohort. Every discovery cohort repertoire had been produced on one sequencing platform. HLA typing covered class I and class II loci at four-digit resolution. Typing coverage varied by locus: roughly 620-640 donors for A, B, C, DRB1 and DQB1; approximately 560 for DQA1; more than 600 for DPA1; roughly 470 for DPB1. Roughly 5 DR-DQ haplotypes were handled as single units for association and clustering, since linkage in the cohort was strong. On average, 235,054 unique TCR beta nucleotide sequences were sequenced per donor among more than 350 genotyped donors of the cohort, with about 17% of those sequences being non-productive.

The protocol used for the library was the immunoSEQ multiplex PCR assay. For the multiplex PCR, a mixture combining 60 forward primers for TCR Vbeta segments and 13 reverse primers for TCR Jbeta segments was used. The CDR3 region of rearranged TCR beta genes was amplified from genomic DNA by a multiplex PCR assay. Amplified TCR beta libraries were sequenced as 87-base-pair reads on the Illumina HiSeq System. From the authors' description of their analysis: Across the 640 or so repertoires, a later analysis counted some 80 million unique TCR beta chains, roughly 11 million of which were shared by at least two donors. Raw reads were error-corrected and collapsed into unique sequences with a nearest-neighbor algorithm that merged closely related sequences to remove PCR and sequencing errors. To assign V, D and J gene segments, CDR3 sequences were aligned to IMGT reference sequences. For a sequence to be retained, a match of at least six nucleotides to both a V gene segment and a J gene segment was required. Rearrangements were called productive when the CDR3 lacked stop codons and stayed in frame with V and J; all others were non-productive. Following IMGT convention, CDR3 was defined as the stretch from the second conserved V-encoded cysteine to the conserved J-encoded phenylalanine. Sequences without an unambiguous match to a single V gene segment were excluded from the earlier analysis of approximately 600 of the donors. An earlier analysis of 550 to 650 of the donors classified V segments as functional when productive rearrangements were above 56.7% and as segregating when the standard deviation between donors was above 5%. To diagnose cytomegalovirus status from the catalog of TCR beta chain sequences, a statistical classification framework was built. V and J gene assignment, in a later analysis, came from comparing TCR nucleotide sequences with IMGT/GENE-DB human TR gene sequences. Using the TCRdist pipeline, a later analysis assigned CDR3 sequences along with most-parsimonious VDJ recombination scenarios. In a later analysis, every TCR beta chain was defined by the combination of its CDR3 amino acid sequence and its V-gene family, and reads without a unique V-gene family were dropped. As a way to deal with suspected cross-contamination and a sequencing artifact, a later analysis dropped hundreds of nucleotide sequences that were highly shared and had low generation probability. In a later analysis, a clonal expansion index was calculated for each public chain from normalized within-repertoire ranks of inferred template counts. In a later analysis, generation probabilities were computed with a VDJ recombination model fitted to out-of-frame rearrangements, and the resulting probabilities were checked against IGoR. In a later analysis, hypergeometric tests were used to score TCR-TCR, TCR-HLA and TCR-CMV co-occurrence, with a repertoire-size bias correction applied to TCR pairs. In a later analysis, false discovery rates were estimated by permuting HLA or CMV assignments 20 times. In a later analysis, co-occurring TCRs were grouped using DBSCAN, with TCRdist sequence similarity added in when clustering inside HLA-allele-positive subsets. For co-occurrence clustering, repertoires with fewer than 30,000 or more than 120,000 public chains were excluded, along with a handful of repertoires with anomalous nucleotide sharing. In its TCRdb copy, this immuneACCESS table keeps in-frame sequences only and misses some clones. Where compared with another copy, unresolved V genes explain less than half of these, and the others have no known cause. The V and J calls and clone size come from that table; D and trimming were worked out from the DNA. This sample has around 170,000 clones in its table, and approximately 84% of those were observed once. The ten biggest clones cover 0.38% of the sample.

A note on this clone: Its antigen remains unidentified. Base qualities are not at hand, and no much larger clone is one base apart.

The cohort was made up of under 800 healthy bone marrow donors. At the time of sampling, every cohort member was nominally healthy, though immune exposures that went unrecorded were likely present. The donor was CMV seronegative and was included in the group of about 400 seronegative cohort members. A peripheral blood sample was provided by each donor, and peripheral blood mononuclear cells were used for TCR beta sequencing. The Qiagen DNeasy Blood Extraction Kit was used to extract genomic DNA from the blood cell samples. Study-level results and caveats: Correlated functional status among segregating V segments might reflect linkage disequilibrium, but an unknown experimental factor could not be ruled out. The sequencing pipeline was judged likely to have produced a cluster of highly shared sequence variants as a technical artifact. Roughly 15 rarely observed V segments, including chromosome 9 orphons, were excluded from the earlier analysis of almost 600 of the donors because counts were too low. The classifier was reported to diagnose cytomegalovirus status with high specificity and sensitivity in both the original and validation cohorts. In a later analysis, TCR association rates were found to vary across HLA loci, with the most associated TCRs seen for DRB1 alleles and the fewest for HLA-C alleles. V-gene and J-gene trimming of TCR beta chains was associated with a missense DCLRE1C variant in a later genetic analysis, and the association was replicated in an independent cohort. A later analysis associated about 16,000 TCR beta sequences with specific HLA alleles at a false discovery rate of 0.05. According to a later analysis, most CMV-associated TCR beta chains appeared to be HLA-restricted, and the HLA associations seemed to be driven largely by CMV exposure. A few of the identified cytomegalovirus-associated TCR beta chains were confirmed in vitro to be specific for cytomegalovirus antigens. Broadly in line with IMGT annotations, most TCR beta V segments showed up in productive rearrangements about 87% or about 30% of the time in an earlier analysis of roughly 590 of the donors. In a later genetic analysis, fewer N-insertions in productive TCRs were reported among donors in an Asian-associated ancestry cluster than the roughly 700-donor mean. CMV serostatus was the only immune exposure information available for the cohort. Roughly uniform sequencing depth across donors was assumed in presence/absence analyses, although this assumption may not hold. In a later analysis, HLA-associated TCR beta chains showed more clonal expansion and lower generation probabilities than non-associated chains that were equally common. The authors suggested that the approach could potentially be extended to other disease states and immunological phenotypes. Because HLA typing was missing for some donors at each locus, association tests included only the typed subset. Most TCR sequences were observed very rarely across donors, whereas some public TCRs were present in many individuals. This cohort had only TCR beta chains sequenced, and the lack of alpha or paired-chain data limited which features could be detected. According to a later analysis, parvovirus B19, influenza, CMV and Epstein-Barr virus appeared linked to several top co-occurrence clusters. In the study, around 150 TCR beta chains were listed as associated with cytomegalovirus. A further reported finding was that TCR beta sequences accurately predicted the HLA-A and HLA-B alleles for most subjects in the first cohort. Assigning TCR associations to individual alleles was difficult when HLA alleles, especially DR and DQ, strongly co-occurred.

The source material was PBMCs. The origin of this receptor is a boy younger than 10 in good health and CMV-seronegative.

The DNA sequence is TGTGCCAGCAGCCCTGGACTTCGCACAGATACGCAGTATTTT. Its protein is CASSPGLRTDTQYF. The V and J segments used are TRBV11-3 and TRBJ2-3; TRBD2 is a weak D gene call, 5 bases matching. Reading from cysteine to phenylalanine, the CDR3 counts 14 amino acids. CDR3 DNA only is kept here, 42 bases in frame from base 1. V was cut back by 5 bases and J by 1 base, leaving a gap of 10 bases between them. The germline V gene encodes CDR1 SGHNT and CDR2 YENEEA.